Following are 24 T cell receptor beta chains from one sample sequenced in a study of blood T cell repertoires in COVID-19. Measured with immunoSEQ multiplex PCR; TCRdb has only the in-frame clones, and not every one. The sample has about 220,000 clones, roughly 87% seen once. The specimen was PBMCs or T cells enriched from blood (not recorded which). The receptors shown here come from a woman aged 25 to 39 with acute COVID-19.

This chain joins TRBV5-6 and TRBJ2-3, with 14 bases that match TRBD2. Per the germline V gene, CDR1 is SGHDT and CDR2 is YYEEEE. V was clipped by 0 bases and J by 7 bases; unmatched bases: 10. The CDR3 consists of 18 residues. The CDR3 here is CASSLGLAGGPDNYTQYF. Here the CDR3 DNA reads TGTGCCAGCAGCTTGGGACTAGCGGGGGGGCCTGACAACTATACGCAGTATTTT.

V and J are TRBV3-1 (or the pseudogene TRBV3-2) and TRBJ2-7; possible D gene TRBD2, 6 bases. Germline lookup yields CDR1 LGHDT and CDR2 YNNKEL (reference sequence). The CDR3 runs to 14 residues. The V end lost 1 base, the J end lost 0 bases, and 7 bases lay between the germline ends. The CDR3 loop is CASSQGDSSYEQYF. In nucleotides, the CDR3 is TGTGCCAGCAGCCAAGGGGACTCCTCCTACGAGCAGTACTTC.

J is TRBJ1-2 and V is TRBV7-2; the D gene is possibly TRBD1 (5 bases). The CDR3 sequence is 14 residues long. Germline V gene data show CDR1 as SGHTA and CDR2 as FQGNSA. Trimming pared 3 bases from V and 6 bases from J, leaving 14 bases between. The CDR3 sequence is CASSFAGLKNGYTF. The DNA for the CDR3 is TGTGCCAGCAGCTTTGCGGGGCTGAAGAATGGCTACACCTTC.

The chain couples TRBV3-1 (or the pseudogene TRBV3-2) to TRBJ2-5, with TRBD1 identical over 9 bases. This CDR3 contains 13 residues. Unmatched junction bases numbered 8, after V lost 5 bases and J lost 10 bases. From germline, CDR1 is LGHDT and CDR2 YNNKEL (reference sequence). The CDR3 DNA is TGTGCCAGCAGCTTACAGGGGGCCGAGGACCAGTACTTC. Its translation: CASSLQGAEDQYF.

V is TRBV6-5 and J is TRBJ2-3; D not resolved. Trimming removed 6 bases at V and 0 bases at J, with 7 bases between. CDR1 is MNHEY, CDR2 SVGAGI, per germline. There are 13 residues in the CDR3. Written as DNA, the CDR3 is TGTGCCAGCAGACAGCCAAGCACAGATACGCAGTATTTT. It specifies CASRQPSTDTQYF.

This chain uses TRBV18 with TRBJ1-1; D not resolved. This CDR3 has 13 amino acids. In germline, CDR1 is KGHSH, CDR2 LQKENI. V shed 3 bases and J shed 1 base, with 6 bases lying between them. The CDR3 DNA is TGTGCCAGCTCACCGCGACAGAACACTGAAGCTTTCTTT. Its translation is CASSPRQNTEAFF. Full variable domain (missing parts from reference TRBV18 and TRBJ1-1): NAGVMQNPRHLVRRRGQEARLRCSPMKGHSHVYWYRQLPEEGLKFMVYLQKENIIDESGMPKERFSAEFPKEGPSILRIQQVVRGDSAAYFCASSPRQNTEAFFGQGTRLTVV.

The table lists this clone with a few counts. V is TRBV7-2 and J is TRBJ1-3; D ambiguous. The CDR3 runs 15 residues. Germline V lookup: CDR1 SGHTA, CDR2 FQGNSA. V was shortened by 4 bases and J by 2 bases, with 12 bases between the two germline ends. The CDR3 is CASSSIMTPGNTIYF. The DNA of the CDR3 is TGTGCCAGCAGCTCAATTATGACTCCTGGAAACACCATATATTTT.

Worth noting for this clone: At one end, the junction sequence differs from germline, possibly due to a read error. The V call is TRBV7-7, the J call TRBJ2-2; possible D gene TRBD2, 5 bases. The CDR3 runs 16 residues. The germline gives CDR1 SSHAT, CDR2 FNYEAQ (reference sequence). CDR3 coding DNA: TGTGCTAGCAGTCCGCGGGCGAATGCGAACACCGGGGAGCTGTTTTTT. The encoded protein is CASSPRANANTGELFF.

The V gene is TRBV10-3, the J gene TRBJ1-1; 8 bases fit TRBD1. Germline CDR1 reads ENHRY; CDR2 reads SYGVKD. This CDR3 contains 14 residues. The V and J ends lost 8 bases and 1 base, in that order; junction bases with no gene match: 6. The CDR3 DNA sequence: TGTGCCATCGTGTCCGGACAGGGGAACACTGAAGCTTTCTTT. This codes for CAIVSGQGNTEAFF.

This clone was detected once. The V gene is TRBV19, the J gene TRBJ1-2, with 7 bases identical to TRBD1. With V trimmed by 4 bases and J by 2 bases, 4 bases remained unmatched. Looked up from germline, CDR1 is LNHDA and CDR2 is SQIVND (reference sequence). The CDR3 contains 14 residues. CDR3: CASSRWDRNYGYTF. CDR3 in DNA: TGTGCCAGTAGTAGGTGGGACAGAAACTATGGCTACACCTTC.

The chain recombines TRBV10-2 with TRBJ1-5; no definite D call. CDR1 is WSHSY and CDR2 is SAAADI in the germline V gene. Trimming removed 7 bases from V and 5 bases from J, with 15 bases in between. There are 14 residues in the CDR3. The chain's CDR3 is CASNFDGGYQPQHF. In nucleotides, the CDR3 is TGCGCCAGCAATTTTGATGGAGGATATCAGCCCCAGCATTTT.

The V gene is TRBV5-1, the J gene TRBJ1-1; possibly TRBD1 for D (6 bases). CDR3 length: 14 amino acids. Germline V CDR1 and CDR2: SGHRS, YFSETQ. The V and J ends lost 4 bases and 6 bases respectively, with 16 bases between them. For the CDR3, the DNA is TGCGCCAGCAGCGACCAAACAGGGTTAGCTGAAGCTTTCTTT. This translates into CASSDQTGLAEAFF.

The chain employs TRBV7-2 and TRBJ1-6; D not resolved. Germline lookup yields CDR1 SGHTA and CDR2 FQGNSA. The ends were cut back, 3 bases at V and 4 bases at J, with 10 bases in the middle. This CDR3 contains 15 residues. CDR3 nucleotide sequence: TGTGCCAGCAGCTTGGAACCGACATATAATTCACCCCTCCACTTT. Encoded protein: CASSLEPTYNSPLHF.

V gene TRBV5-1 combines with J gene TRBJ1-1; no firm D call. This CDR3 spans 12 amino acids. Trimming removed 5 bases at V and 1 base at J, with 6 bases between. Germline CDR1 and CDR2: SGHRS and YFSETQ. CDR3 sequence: CASRQSNTEAFF. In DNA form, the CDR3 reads TGCGCCAGCAGACAGTCGAACACTGAAGCTTTCTTT.

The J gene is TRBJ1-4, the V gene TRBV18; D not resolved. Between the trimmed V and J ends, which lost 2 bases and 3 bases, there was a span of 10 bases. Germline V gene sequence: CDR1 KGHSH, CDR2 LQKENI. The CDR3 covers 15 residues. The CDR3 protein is CASSPMTAANEKLFF. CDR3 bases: TGTGCCAGCTCACCAATGACTGCGGCTAATGAAAAACTGTTTTTT.

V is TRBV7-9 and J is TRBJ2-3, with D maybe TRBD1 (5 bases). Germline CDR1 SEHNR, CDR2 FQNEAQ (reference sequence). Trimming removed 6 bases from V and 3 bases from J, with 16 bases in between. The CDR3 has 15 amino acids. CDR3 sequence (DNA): TGTGCCAGCAGGTCACAGACAGAGGAGACAGATACGCAGTATTTT. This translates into CASRSQTEETDTQYF. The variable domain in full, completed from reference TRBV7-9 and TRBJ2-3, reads DTGVSQNPRHKITKRGQNVTFRCDPISEHNRLYWYRQTLGQGPEFLTYFQNEAQLEKSRLLSDRFSAERPKGSFSTLEIQRTEQGDSAMYLCASRSQTEETDTQYFGPGTRLTVL.

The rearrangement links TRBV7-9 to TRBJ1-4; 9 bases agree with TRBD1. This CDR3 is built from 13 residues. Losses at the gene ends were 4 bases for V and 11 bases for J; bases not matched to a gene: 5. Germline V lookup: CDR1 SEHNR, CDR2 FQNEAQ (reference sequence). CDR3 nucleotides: TGTGCCAGCAGCTCCGTAGGGACAGGGAAACTGTTTTTT. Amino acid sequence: CASSSVGTGKLFF.

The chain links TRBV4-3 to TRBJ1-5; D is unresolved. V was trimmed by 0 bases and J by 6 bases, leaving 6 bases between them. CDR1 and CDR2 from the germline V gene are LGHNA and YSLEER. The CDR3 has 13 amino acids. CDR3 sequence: CASSQDLVQPQHF. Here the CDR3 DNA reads TGCGCCAGCAGCCAAGATCTCGTTCAGCCCCAGCATTTT.

As DNA, the CDR3 is TGTGCCAGTAGTATAGGACAGGTTCTAATAGCCAAAAACATTCAGTACTTC. It yields the protein CASSIGQVLIAKNIQYF. This sequence joins TRBV19 and TRBJ2-4; a weak D match, TRBD1 (6 bases). Germline-derived CDR1 and CDR2 are LNHDA and SQIVND (reference sequence). The CDR3 has 17 amino acids. V dropped 1 base and J dropped 0 bases, with 13 bases sitting between them.

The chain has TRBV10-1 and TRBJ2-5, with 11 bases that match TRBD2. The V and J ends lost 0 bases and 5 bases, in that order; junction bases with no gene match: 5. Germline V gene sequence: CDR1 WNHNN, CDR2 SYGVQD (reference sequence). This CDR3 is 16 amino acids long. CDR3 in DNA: TGCGCCAGCAGTGAGTCGACTAGCGGGGAACTGGAGACCCAGTACTTC. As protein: CASSESTSGELETQYF.

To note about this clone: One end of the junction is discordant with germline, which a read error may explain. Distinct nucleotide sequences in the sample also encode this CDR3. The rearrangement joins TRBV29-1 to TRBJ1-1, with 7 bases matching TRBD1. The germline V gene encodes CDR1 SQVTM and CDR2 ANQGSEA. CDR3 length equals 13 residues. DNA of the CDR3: TGCAGCGTAGAAGGACAGGAGAACACTGAAGCTTTCTTT. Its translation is CSVEGQENTEAFF.

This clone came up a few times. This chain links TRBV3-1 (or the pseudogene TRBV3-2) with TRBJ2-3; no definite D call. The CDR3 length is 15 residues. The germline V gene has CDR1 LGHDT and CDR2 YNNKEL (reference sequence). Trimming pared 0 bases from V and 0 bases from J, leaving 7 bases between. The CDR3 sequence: CASSQDLESTDTQYF. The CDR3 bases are TGTGCCAGCAGCCAAGACCTCGAGAGCACAGATACGCAGTATTTT.

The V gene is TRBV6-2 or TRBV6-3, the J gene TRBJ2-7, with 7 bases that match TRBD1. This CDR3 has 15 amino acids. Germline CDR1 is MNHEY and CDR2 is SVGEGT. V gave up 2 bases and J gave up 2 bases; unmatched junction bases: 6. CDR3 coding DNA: TGTGCCAGCAGTTACGGGGACAGAATAACCTACGAGCAGTACTTC. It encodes CASSYGDRITYEQYF.

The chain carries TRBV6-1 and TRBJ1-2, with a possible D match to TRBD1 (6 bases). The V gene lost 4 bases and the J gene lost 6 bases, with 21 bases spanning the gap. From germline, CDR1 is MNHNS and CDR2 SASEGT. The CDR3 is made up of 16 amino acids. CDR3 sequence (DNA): TGTGCCAGCAGTGCCAACCGGGCCCGGGCAGGGGATGGCTACACCTTC. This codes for CASSANRARAGDGYTF.